These T cell receptor beta chains were read from a single sample in a study of Graves' ophthalmopathy and Graves' hyperthyroidism. TCRdb itself ran the multiplex PCR reads through MiXCR, one entry per CDR3 protein. The repertoire holds around 600,000 distinct CDR3 sequences, about two fifths seen once, with under 3.5% in the top ten. Sequencing was performed on peripheral blood. All receptors come from an adult man with Graves' ophthalmopathy. CDR3s include the opening cysteine and the closing phenylalanine or tryptophan. D genes are given only for firm matches. Not all rows give a size; the values are once, few, many and, for expanded clones, a class.

d_gene	abundance	j_gene	v_gene	CDR3nt	CDR3aa
TRBD1	.	TRBJ2-7	TRBV7-3	TGTGCCAGCAGTTTTTGGGGGACAGGCGGCTATGGCTACTTC	CASSFWGTGGYGYF
.	.	TRBJ1-2	TRBV10-3	TGTGCCATCAGTGACGCAGGGGAGGTTAACTATGGCTACACCTTC	CAISDAGEVNYGYTF
.	.	TRBJ1-2	TRBV7-9	TGTGCCAGCAGCTTAGAGGGGCAGCTCTATGGCTACACCTTC	CASSLEGQLYGYTF
.	many	TRBJ2-7	TRBV5-1	TGCGCCAGCAGCTTGGCCGGAGAAGCCTACGAGCAGTACTTC	CASSLAGEAYEQYF
.	.	TRBJ1-1	TRBV25-1	TGTGCCAGCAGTGAGGGACCGCTTTCCGAGGTGAACACTGAAGCTTTCTTT	CASSEGPLSEVNTEAFF
TRBD1	.	TRBJ1-3	TRBV19	TGTGCCAGTAGGACCCTGGCAGGGGGCCCAGGCCCCATATATTTT	CASRTLAGGPGPIYF
.	.	TRBJ2-1	TRBV7-9	TGTGCCAGCATAGGGGACCCGCGAAATGAGCAGTTCTTC	CASIGDPRNEQFF
.	many	TRBJ2-7	TRBV9	TGTGCCAGCAGCGTGGGCAGAGATTACGAGCAGTACTTC	CASSVGRDYEQYF
.	.	TRBJ1-5	TRBV10-3	TGTGCCATCAGTGAGTTACAGGACCGACACAATCAGCCCCAGCATTTT	CAISELQDRHNQPQHF
.	few	TRBJ2-7	TRBV12-3/TRBV12-4	TGTGCCAGCAGTTTAATGGAGGGGGGCTCCTACGAGCAGTACTTC	CASSLMEGGSYEQYF
.	.	TRBJ1-6	TRBV14	TGTGCCAGCAGCCAAGACAGGGACTCCTATAATTCACCCCTCCACTTT	CASSQDRDSYNSPLHF
.	.	TRBJ1-3	TRBV7-6	TGTGCCAGCAGCTTTGTAGGGACTGGAAACACCATATATTTT	CASSFVGTGNTIYF
TRBD1	many	TRBJ1-5	TRBV12-3/TRBV12-4	TGTGCCAGCACCCTAACAGGGGCCAATCAGCCCCAGCATTTT	CASTLTGANQPQHF
.	.	TRBJ2-7	TRBV9	TGTGCCAGCAGCGTAGATTTAGCGGGACAGTCCTACGAGCAGTACTTC	CASSVDLAGQSYEQYF
.	many	TRBJ2-5	TRBV6-1	TGTGCCAGCAGTGAATGGTACCAAGAGACCCAGTACTTC	CASSEWYQETQYF
.	.	TRBJ2-7	TRBV9	TGTGCCAGCTCACCACAACGGACGCGGTACGAGCAGTACTTC	CASSPQRTRYEQYF
.	many	TRBJ1-6	TRBV20-1	TGCAGTGCTAGGGGAGGGGGAGGGGAGGTGGATAATTCACCCCTCCACTTT	CSARGGGGEVDNSPLHF
.	few	TRBJ1-4	TRBV20-1	TGCAGTGCTAGAGAGATCGACAGGAGTAATGAAAAACTGTTTTTT	CSAREIDRSNEKLFF
TRBD1	few	TRBJ1-6	TRBV5-4	TGTGCCAGCAGCGGGGGGACAGGGCGGGATTCACCCCTCCACTTT	CASSGGTGRDSPLHF
.	.	TRBJ2-2	TRBV29-1	TGCAGCGTTAAGACTAGCACAGGGATCACCGGGGAGCTGTTTTTT	CSVKTSTGITGELFF
.	many	TRBJ2-7	TRBV7-8	TGTGCCAGCAGCTTGCGGTGGGGCTACGAGCAGTACTTC	CASSLRWGYEQYF
TRBD1	.	TRBJ1-6	TRBV10-3	TGTGCCAGCCCTCCGGGACAGGGGAGAGCACCCCTCCACTTT	CASPPGQGRAPLHF
.	.	TRBJ2-7	TRBV15	TGTGCCACCAGCAGAGGTGGAGGGGAAGAGCAGTACTTC	CATSRGGGEEQYF
.	many	TRBJ2-5	TRBV15	TGTGCCACCAGTCCCACCATGATTGGGAGCGCGAAGACCCAGTACTTC	CATSPTMIGSAKTQYF
.	.	TRBJ1-4	TRBV5-1	TGCGCCAGCAGCTCGGCAGGACACGGCGAAAAACTGTTTTTT	CASSSAGHGEKLFF
.	.	TRBJ1-1	TRBV5-1	TGCGCCAGCAGACTGGCGGTCGGGGCCGGGAACACTGAAGCTTTCTTT	CASRLAVGAGNTEAFF
.	many	TRBJ1-2	TRBV6-5	TGTGCCAGCAGTTACTCCCTTCTTGACACTAACTATGGCTACACCTTC	CASSYSLLDTNYGYTF
.	many	TRBJ1-2	TRBV10-3	TGTGCCATCAGTGAGTCGAGAATACAGGGTGAGGGCTACACCTTC	CAISESRIQGEGYTF
.	many	TRBJ1-2	TRBV19	TGTGCCAGTACCAACATGGGTTATGGCTACACCTTC	CASTNMGYGYTF
.	few	TRBJ1-4	TRBV20-1	TGCAGTGCTAGGGGGGGAAGTGAAAAACTGTTTTTT	CSARGGSEKLFF
TRBD1	few	TRBJ2-2	TRBV7-9	TGTGCCAGCAGCCCCCCCCGGACAGGGGGTTCCACCGGGGAGCTGTTTTTT	CASSPPRTGGSTGELFF
.	many	TRBJ2-5	TRBV7-9	TGTGCCAGCAGCAAAAGCCGGGACACAGAGACCCAGTACTTC	CASSKSRDTETQYF
.	.	TRBJ2-5	TRBV2	TGTGCCAGCAGTGAAAGGGGTAGTCAGCCCCAGTACTTC	CASSERGSQPQYF
.	many	TRBJ1-1	TRBV2	TGTGCCAGCAACCCCCGGGGTAGTAGTTTCTTT	CASNPRGSSFF